The 23 T cell receptor beta chains listed next were all sequenced from one sample in a study of shared clonotypes between healthy human individuals. The method was immunoSEQ multiplex PCR; TCRdb's version includes in-frame clones alone and lacks a portion of them. Among around 500,000 clones listed, 79% were seen once. Material: PBMCs. All receptors come from a woman in her 40s in good health. Some clones in this sample may be carry-over from other donors' samples.

Only a few counts were recorded for this clone. This chain connects TRBV7-9 to TRBJ1-3; perhaps TRBD1 as D (5 bases). The germline V gene has CDR1 SEHNR and CDR2 FQNEAQ (reference sequence). The CDR3 runs 17 residues. Trimming took 5 bases from V and 2 from J, leaving 19 bases between them. CDR3 nucleotides: TGTGCCAGCAGCCTCGGGTTGGGGCGTGGAGCTGGAAACACCATATATTTT. Translation gives CASSLGLGRGAGNTIYF.

V usage is TRBV27 and J usage is TRBJ1-1; 7 nucleotides line up with TRBD1. Germline CDR1 and CDR2: MNHEY and SMNVEV (reference sequence). This CDR3 spans 14 amino acids. V dropped 8 bases and J dropped 5; count of bases not matched to a gene: 11. CDR3 in amino acids: CASGPHRGGTEAFF. The CDR3, as DNA: TGTGCCAGCGGACCCCACAGGGGAGGTACTGAAGCTTTCTTT.

This rearrangement joins TRBV28 to TRBJ2-3, with D maybe TRBD2 (5 bases). CDR3 length equals 18 residues. The ends were cut back, 1 base at V and 1 base at J, with 18 bases in the middle. The germline CDR1 and CDR2 sequences are MDHEN and SYDVKM. The CDR3 region has the DNA TGTGCCAGCAGTTTATCGGGGAGAGGGCTTTTAGGCACAGATACGCAGTATTTT. Its translation: CASSLSGRGLLGTDTQYF.

The rearrangement joins TRBV5-1 to TRBJ1-2; possible D gene TRBD1, 5 bases. V was clipped by 7 bases and J by 5 bases, with 21 bases between them. CDR3 length: 15 residues. Looked up from germline, CDR1 is SGHRS and CDR2 is YFSETQ. CDR3 residues: CASRTGAEAVYGYTF. The CDR3 nucleotides read TGCGCCAGCCGTACCGGGGCCGAGGCTGTATATGGCTACACCTTC. The full variable domain, completed using reference TRBV5-1 and TRBJ1-2, is KAGVTQTPRYLIKTRGQQVTLSCSPISGHRSVSWYQQTPGQGLQFLFEYFSETQRNKGNFPGRFSGRQFSNSRSEMNVSTLELGDSALYLCASRTGAEAVYGYTFGSGTRLTVV.

The chain employs TRBV5-1 and TRBJ2-7; 8 bases fit TRBD2. V lost 4 bases to trimming and J lost 4 bases; unmatched junction nucleotides: 10. The germline gives CDR1 SGHRS, CDR2 YFSETQ. The CDR3 is made up of 15 amino acids. The CDR3 DNA sequence: TGCGCCAGCAGCGCAACTAGCGGAGCGCGTTACGAGCAGTACTTC. It is translated as CASSATSGARYEQYF.

This clone is a singleton in its sample. The chain employs TRBV19 and TRBJ2-3; 8 bases align to TRBD2. The V gene's germline CDR1 is LNHDA and CDR2 SQIVND (reference sequence). This CDR3 spans 16 amino acids. Trimming at V came to 7 bases and at J to 0 bases, leaving 9 bases not matched to a gene. The CDR3 bases are TGTGCCAGTACCCCCATAGCGGGAATGAGCACAGATACGCAGTATTTT. Its translation is CASTPIAGMSTDTQYF.

This clone was seen just once. The rearrangement uses TRBV30 and TRBJ1-4; D not resolved. The CDR3 extends over 13 amino acids. Germline CDR1 reads GTSNPN; CDR2 reads SVGIG (reference sequence). Trimming left V 3 bases short and J 9 bases short, with 14 bases between. DNA of the CDR3: TGTGCCTGGAGCCCCGTAACAGTTAAAAAACTGTTTTTT. Its translation is CAWSPVTVKKLFF.

V is TRBV2 and J is TRBJ2-3; no clear D. The CDR3 totals 13 residues. V lost 5 bases and J lost 6, with 12 bases in between. Germline-derived CDR1 and CDR2 are SNHLY and FYNNEI. CDR3 bases: TGTGCCAGCAGTCCCTTAGGAGTGGATACGCAGTATTTT. It specifies CASSPLGVDTQYF.

This chain uses TRBV19 with TRBJ1-2; 8 bases match TRBD1. J lost 3 bases, V lost 8 bases, and 8 bases had no gene match. The CDR3 is 14 residues long. Germline lookup yields CDR1 LNHDA and CDR2 SQIVND (reference sequence). In DNA, the CDR3 is TGTGCCAGTGTCCCGACAGGGGAATACTATGGCTACACCTTC. Protein: CASVPTGEYYGYTF.

The chain uses TRBV30 and TRBJ2-1; D possibly corresponds to TRBD2 (5 bases). Germline CDR1 reads GTSNPN; CDR2 reads SVGIG (reference sequence). This CDR3 comprises 14 residues. V was cut by 5 bases and J by 2 bases, with 13 bases left in between. The CDR3 protein is CAWLPSGTYNEQFF. The CDR3 DNA sequence: TGTGCCTGGCTACCTTCGGGGACCTACAATGAGCAGTTCTTC.

The J gene is TRBJ1-2, the V gene TRBV11-2, with D uncertain. Germline CDR1 reads SGHAT; CDR2 reads FQNNGV. The CDR3 has 12 residues. Trimming shortened V by 1 base and J by 4 bases, and 4 bases separated the two germline ends. As DNA, the CDR3 is TGTGCCAGCAGCTTAGCGAGCTATGGCTACACCTTC. Its protein is CASSLASYGYTF.

CDR3 nucleotide sequence: TGTGCCAGCAGCTTATCTACGGAGTACAATGAGCAGTTCTTC. Translating it yields CASSLSTEYNEQFF. The chain is built from TRBV7-3 and TRBJ2-1, with D unresolved. Germline-derived CDR1 and CDR2 are SGHTA and FQGTGA. The length of the CDR3 is 14 residues. V dropped 2 bases and J dropped 4 bases, with 9 bases sitting between them. The full variable domain, its missing parts supplied by reference TRBV7-3 and TRBJ2-1, is GAGVSQTPSNKVTEKGKYVELRCDPISGHTALYWYRQSLGQGPEFLIYFQGTGAADDSGLPNDRFFAVRPEGSVSTLKIQRTERGDSAVYLCASSLSTEYNEQFFGPGTRLTVL.

The genes are TRBV30 and TRBJ2-7; D unresolved. V dropped 1 base and J dropped 3 bases, with 10 bases sitting between them. The germline CDR1 and CDR2 sequences are GTSNPN and SVGIG (reference sequence). This CDR3 contains 13 residues. CDR3 amino acids: CAWSATGDYEQYF. Written as DNA, the CDR3 is TGTGCCTGGAGTGCAACGGGCGACTACGAGCAGTACTTC. The full variable domain, completed using reference TRBV30 and TRBJ2-7, is SQTIHQWPATLVQPVGSPLSLECTVEGTSNPNLYWYRQAAGRGLQLLFYSVGIGQISSEVPQNLSASRPQDRQFILSSKKLLLSDSGFYLCAWSATGDYEQYFGPGTRLTVT.

CDR3 in amino acids: CASSLAGINSGNTIYF. In DNA, the CDR3 is TGTGCCAGCAGCTTGGCCGGGATCAACTCTGGAAACACCATATATTTT. The rearrangement links TRBV5-6 to TRBJ1-3; D gene uncertain. V lost 0 bases and J lost 0, with 10 bases in between. CDR1 and CDR2 (germline): SGHDT, YYEEEE. The CDR3 covers 16 residues.

This CDR3 is CASSQFSGRSYNEQFF. In DNA, the CDR3 is TGTGCCAGCAGCCAGTTCTCGGGACGGTCCTACAATGAGCAGTTCTTC. This chain uses TRBV11-3 with TRBJ2-1; tentatively, D is TRBD1 or TRBD2 (5 bases each). Trimming shortened V by 5 bases and J by 1 base, and 15 bases separated the two germline ends. CDR3 length: 16 amino acids. Germline V gene sequence: CDR1 SGHNT, CDR2 YENEEA.

The rearrangement joins TRBV28 to TRBJ1-5; perhaps TRBD1 as D (5 bases). CDR1 and CDR2 (germline): MDHEN, SYDVKM. The length of the CDR3 is 15 residues. V dropped 8 bases and J dropped 6 bases, with 20 bases sitting between them. CDR3 nucleotides: TGTGCCAGCTTGGGGGGTAGGGCAGAGTCTCAGCCCCAGCATTTT. Protein product: CASLGGRAESQPQHF.

Points on this clone: A much larger clone differs from this one at a single base, so this may be a read error. This chain connects TRBV5-1 to TRBJ2-2, with 8 nucleotides matching TRBD1. The V and J ends lost 1 base and 6 bases, in that order; junction bases with no gene match: 2. Germline V gene sequence: CDR1 SGHRS, CDR2 YFSETQ. CDR3 length: 14 amino acids. The CDR3 region is CASSLSGGPGELFF. CDR3 DNA sequence: TGCGCCAGCAGCTTGTCAGGGGGCCCCGGGGAGCTGTTTTTT.

This clone was recorded once. The chain links TRBV7-9 to TRBJ2-3, with D unresolved. Germline values: CDR1 SEHNR, CDR2 FQNEAQ (reference sequence). V was trimmed by 2 bases and J by 2 bases, leaving 8 bases between them. There are 14 residues in the CDR3. CDR3 nucleotides: TGTGCCAGCAGCTTAAACGAATTCACAGATACGCAGTATTTT. Translated, it gives CASSLNEFTDTQYF.

This sequence joins TRBV5-1 and TRBJ1-1; TRBD1 matches 12 bases. The germline CDR1 and CDR2 sequences are SGHRS and YFSETQ. Unmatched junction bases numbered 2, after V lost 0 bases and J lost 5 bases. This CDR3 has 15 residues. The CDR3 loop is CASSLVGQGATEAFF. DNA for the CDR3: TGCGCCAGCAGCTTGGTGGGACAGGGGGCGACTGAAGCTTTCTTT. The full variable domain, its missing parts supplied by reference TRBV5-1 and TRBJ1-1, is KAGVTQTPRYLIKTRGQQVTLSCSPISGHRSVSWYQQTPGQGLQFLFEYFSETQRNKGNFPGRFSGRQFSNSRSEMNVSTLELGDSALYLCASSLVGQGATEAFFGQGTRLTVV.

This rearrangement joins TRBV2 to TRBJ2-2; 7 bases are a match to TRBD2. There are 17 residues in the CDR3. V dropped 2 bases and J dropped 5; count of bases not matched to a gene: 11. The germline gives CDR1 SNHLY, CDR2 FYNNEI. Here the CDR3 reads CASSEWGTWEGTGELFF. The CDR3 coding sequence is TGTGCCAGCAGTGAATGGGGCACGTGGGAGGGGACCGGGGAGCTGTTTTTT.

The CDR3 nucleotides are TGTGCCAGCAGCTTAAGGGGCAATTGGAACACCGGGGAGCTGTTTTTT. Translated: CASSLRGNWNTGELFF. This chain uses TRBV7-3 with TRBJ2-2; a possible D gene is TRBD1 (5 bases). CDR1 and CDR2 (germline): SGHTA, FQGTGA. V was pared by 1 base and J by 1 base, with 10 bases between. The CDR3 is 16 amino acids.

This clone was seen repeatedly, ten times or more. The chain joins TRBV6-1 to TRBJ2-5, with 8 bases fitting TRBD2. The J segment lost 5 bases and the V segment lost 6 bases, leaving 8 bases of the junction unmatched. This CDR3 is 14 amino acids long. Germline V gene lookup returns CDR1 MNHNS and CDR2 SASEGT. CDR3 in amino acids: CASRMRAGEETQYF. DNA of the CDR3: TGTGCCAGCAGAATGCGAGCGGGAGAGGAGACCCAGTACTTC.

This clone has only a few counts. The V gene is TRBV7-9, the J gene TRBJ2-3; 9 bases line up with TRBD1. With 5 bases clipped from V and 1 base from J, the junction kept 1 base outside the gene matches. This CDR3 has 14 amino acids. CDR1 is SEHNR and CDR2 is FQNEAQ in the germline V gene (reference sequence). CDR3 sequence: CASSRQGGTDTQYF. CDR3 DNA: TGTGCCAGCAGCAGACAGGGGGGCACAGATACGCAGTATTTT.